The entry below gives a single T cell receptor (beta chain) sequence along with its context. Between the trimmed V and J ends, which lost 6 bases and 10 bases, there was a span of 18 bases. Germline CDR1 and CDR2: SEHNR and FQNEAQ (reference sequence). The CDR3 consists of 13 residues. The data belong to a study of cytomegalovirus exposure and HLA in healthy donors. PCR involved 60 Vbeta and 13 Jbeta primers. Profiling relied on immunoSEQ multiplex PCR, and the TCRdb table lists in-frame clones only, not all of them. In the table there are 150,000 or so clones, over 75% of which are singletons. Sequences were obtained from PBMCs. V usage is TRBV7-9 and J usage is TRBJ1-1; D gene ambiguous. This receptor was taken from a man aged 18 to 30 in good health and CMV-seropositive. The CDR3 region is CASSLGHPSGAFF. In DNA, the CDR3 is TGTGCCAGCAGTCTTGGGCACCCGAGCGGAGCTTTCTTT.